The TCR beta chain described here comes from a study of memory CD8 T cells in hepatitis C reinfection. Study information: Samples before reinfection came 55 to 20 weeks prior to detection.

After removal of 4 bases from V and 0 bases from J, the junction contained 6 bases not matched to a gene. The CDR3 has 16 residues. The V gene's germline CDR1 is SGHDT and CDR2 YYEEEE. As for time point: pre-reinfection, 55 to 20 weeks before reinfection detection. TCR sequencing was done directly ex vivo on sorted cells, without expansion in vitro. Only in-frame clones appear in the TCRdb table, and some are missing; sequencing was by immunoSEQ multiplex PCR. The repertoire holds 50,000 or so clones, with roughly 90% as singletons. Sequenced: naive CD8+ T cells sorted from blood. The clonotype comes from a man between 18 and 29 years old with hepatitis C virus infection. The chain combines TRBV5-6 with TRBJ2-7; 11 bases map to TRBD2. The CDR3 nucleotides are TGTGCCAGCAGCGGACTGACTAGCGGGGACTCCTACGAGCAGTACGTC. Its translation is CASSGLTSGDSYEQYV.